This TCR beta chain was profiled in a study of cytomegalovirus exposure and HLA in healthy donors. As for the study in general: The study's early data release held about 80 million unique TCRs from HLA-typed donors.

Study-wide results and caveats: Sequences of the TCR beta chain were said to predict the HLA-A and HLA-B alleles of most subjects accurately. A later analysis appeared to link common viral pathogens to several of the most significant clusters. Specificity for CMV antigens was confirmed in vitro for three of the CMV-associated chains.

Primers: 60 Vbeta forward and 13 Jbeta reverse. Sequenced by immunoSEQ multiplex PCR; TCRdb stores in-frame clones only, minus some. This sample has approximately 100,000 clones, with more than 75% found just once. Germline assignment: CDR1 MNHEY and CDR2 SVGAGI. Losses at the gene ends were 4 bases for V and 8 bases for J; bases not matched to a gene: 4. The CDR3 contains 13 residues. In the case of this clone: The antigen is not known.

The sample comprised PBMCs. The TCR originated in a woman in her forties or fifties in good health and CMV-seropositive. J is TRBJ1-4 and V is TRBV6-5; 7 nucleotides match TRBD1. CDR3 nucleotides: TGTGCCAGCAGTTTCCGACAGGGAGAAAAACTGTTTTTT. Residues: CASSFRQGEKLFF.